This TCR beta chain was sequenced in a study of shared clonotypes between healthy human individuals. The wider study: The study used three CD4 naive, three CD4 memory, two CD8 naive and one CD8 memory plate per donor. Study observations and caveats: Non-shared clonotypes had lower generation probabilities than those shared by all four donors.

This CDR3 is built from 14 residues. Looked up from germline, CDR1 is SGHTS and CDR2 is YDEGEE. Trimming removed 4 bases from V and 5 bases from J, with 15 bases in between. A word on this clone: Antigen unknown.

Authors' analysis steps: Owing to the provision of junction-only sequences devoid of quality scores by immunoSEQ, filtering differed. Assay used: immunoSEQ multiplex PCR; TCRdb lists only in-frame clones, some missing. The V and J calls and the clone size are those of that table, but D and trimming were determined from the DNA. The repertoire holds around 2.3 million clones, with 95% as singletons. This clonotype originated in a young man in good health. The sample was naive CD4+ T cells sorted from blood. Subset specified: CD45RA+ positively selected. The rearrangement uses TRBV5-8 and TRBJ1-1, with D possibly TRBD1 on 5 matching bases. The CDR3 nucleotides are TGTGCCAGCAGCCCCGGGGAGGGGAGGACTGAAGCTTTCTTT. It encodes CASSPGEGRTEAFF.